The clone carrying this T cell receptor beta chain was observed a handful of times. These data belong to a study of blood T cell repertoires in COVID-19. Study information: Both acute and convalescent COVID-19 samples were obtained from the United States, Italy and Spain. T cells, B-cell-depleted T cells, or PBMCs provided the cDNA or gDNA that served as material.

During active infection, Seattle patients enrolled and were then monitored through disease. The CDR3 is 15 amino acids. Germline V gene lookup returns CDR1 PRHDT and CDR2 FYEKMQ (reference sequence). The V end lost 3 bases, the J end lost 0 bases, and 11 bases lay between the germline ends. In the original analysis: Estimation of nucleated cell counts relied on the amplification of reference gene primers. The table came from immunoSEQ multiplex PCR; TCRdb's copy has only in-frame clones and leaves some out. The D gene and trimming were derived from the DNA, and the V and J assignments and clone size from that table. This repertoire shows some 310,000 clones, about 90% found once; its top ten account for around 0.98%.

This chain connects TRBV13 to TRBJ1-1, with D unresolved. This sequence was found in a woman aged 40 to 55 with COVID-19, enrolled during active disease. Sequenced input: peripheral blood. As DNA, the CDR3 is TGTGCCAGCAGCTTTGAGGGCTTCATGAACACTGAAGCTTTCTTT. It specifies CASSFEGFMNTEAFF.